This T cell receptor (beta chain) was sequenced in a study of identical twins. The CDR3 is 17 residues long. V shed 0 bases and J shed 1 base, with 14 bases lying between them. Per germline, CDR1 SGHRS and CDR2 YFSETQ. TCRdb re-called the 5' RACE reads through MiXCR, storing one row per CDR3 protein. The sample yields around 550,000 distinct CDR3 sequences, 12% to 15% seen once. These data were also reused for a study on yellow fever vaccine responses in identical twins.

Sequences were obtained from CD4+ T cells sorted from blood. The chain combines TRBV5-1 with TRBJ1-5, with D perhaps TRBD1 (5 bases). This TCR came from a woman aged 18-29 years in good health. CDR3 DNA sequence: TGCGCCAGCAGCTTGGCGGGGCTTGGGGGAAGCAATCAGCCCCAGCATTTT. Translating gives CASSLAGLGGSNQPQHF.